This TCR beta chain was captured by sequencing in a study of T cell responses to AZD1222 COVID-19 vaccine. The CDR3 runs to 14 residues. The trim removed 7 bases at V and 6 bases at J, leaving 6 bases unmatched. The germline V gene encodes CDR1 LNHDA and CDR2 SQIVND (reference sequence). The data were produced by immunoSEQ multiplex PCR, yet TCRdb's version contains in-frame clones alone and is incomplete. Seen here are approximately 270,000 clones, about 94% observed once, and the top ten hold approximately 0.52%. The J gene is TRBJ2-2, the V gene TRBV19, with 9 bases that match TRBD1. This sequence was found in an adult who received the AZD1222 COVID-19 vaccine. Specimen: peripheral blood, collected 28 days after the second AZD1222 dose. The CDR3 nucleotides read TGTGCCAGTACGGACAGGGGACTGGCCGGGGAGCTGTTTTTT. Its translation: CASTDRGLAGELFF.